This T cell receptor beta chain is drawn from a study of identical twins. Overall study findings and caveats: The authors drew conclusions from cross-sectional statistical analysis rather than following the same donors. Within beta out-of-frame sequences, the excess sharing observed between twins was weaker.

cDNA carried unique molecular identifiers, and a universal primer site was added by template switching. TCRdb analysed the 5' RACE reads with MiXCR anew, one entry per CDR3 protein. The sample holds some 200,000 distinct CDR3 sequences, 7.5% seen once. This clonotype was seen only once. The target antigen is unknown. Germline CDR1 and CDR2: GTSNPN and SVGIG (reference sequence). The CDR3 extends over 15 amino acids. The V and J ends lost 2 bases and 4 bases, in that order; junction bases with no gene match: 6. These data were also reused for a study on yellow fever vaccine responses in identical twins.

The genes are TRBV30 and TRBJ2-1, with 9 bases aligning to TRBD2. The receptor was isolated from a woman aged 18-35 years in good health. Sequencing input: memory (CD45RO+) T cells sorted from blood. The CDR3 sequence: CAWSWASGEYNEQFF. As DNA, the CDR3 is TGTGCCTGGAGTTGGGCTAGCGGGGAATACAATGAGCAGTTCTTC.